The rows below give T cell receptor beta chains drawn from one sample of a study of CD8 T cells in ankylosing spondylitis. TCRdb re-analysed the 5' RACE reads in MiXCR, keeping a single row per CDR3 protein. Among some 130,000 distinct CDR3 sequences, approximately 13% were seen once, and the ten largest hold 2.5% to 3%. Sequencing was done on a sample of blood, either unsorted or a sorted T cell fraction (not recorded which). The origin of the receptors is a female donor with ankylosing spondylitis or in good health (not recorded which). The CDR3 runs from the conserved cysteine through the conserved F or W. Fields, in order: D gene, V gene, clone size, J gene, CDR3 DNA, CDR3 protein. D genes are given only for firm matches. Only part of the rows carry a size: once, few, many, or a class if the clone is expanded.

>TRBD1|TRBV25-1|.|TRBJ2-7
TGTGCCAGCAGTGACAACGCAGGGGGAACCCTTAACGAGCAGTACTTC
CASSDNAGGTLNEQYF
>TRBD2|TRBV4-2|few|TRBJ2-2
TGTGCCAGCAGCCCGCTAGGTTTGAGCGGGGCTTTTACCGGGGAGCTGTTTTTT
CASSPLGLSGAFTGELFF
>TRBD1|TRBV29-1|few|TRBJ2-2
TGCAGCGTCGAAGGGGGACAGACAACCGGGGAGCTGTTTTTT
CSVEGGQTTGELFF
>TRBD2|TRBV5-1|few|TRBJ2-2
TGCGCCAGCAGCCCTGGACTAGCGCCGAACACCGGGGAGCTGTTTTTT
CASSPGLAPNTGELFF
>TRBD2|TRBV7-8|few|TRBJ2-1
TGTGCCAGCAGCTTAGCGGGACTAGCGGGGTTAGAAAAATACAATGAGCAGTTCTTC
CASSLAGLAGLEKYNEQFF
>.|TRBV5-1|many|TRBJ2-7
TGCGCCAGCAGCTTGGCCCCGACAGTCCAATACGAGCAGTACTTC
CASSLAPTVQYEQYF
>.|TRBV5-1|many|TRBJ2-3
TGCGCCAGCAGCTTGGAAACCGGGACTTCGGATTTT
CASSLETGTSDF
>.|TRBV30|.|TRBJ2-3
TGTGCCTGGAGTGAAGGCGGGAGCACAGATACGCAGTATTTT
CAWSEGGSTDTQYF
>TRBD2|TRBV20-1|once|TRBJ2-3
TGCAGTGCTGCCCCGGGGGGGATTAGCACAGATACGCAGTATTTT
CSAAPGGISTDTQYF
>.|TRBV20-1|few|TRBJ2-3
TGCAGTGCTAGAGCCGGGAGCCCCTACACGCAGTATTTT
CSARAGSPYTQYF
>TRBD2|TRBV19|.|TRBJ2-1
TGTGCCAGTACCGGGACTAGCGGGGAAGGTGAGCAGTTCTTC
CASTGTSGEGEQFF
>.|TRBV5-1|few|TRBJ2-5
TGCGCCAGCAGCGGGGGATTGAAAGAGACCCAGTACTTC
CASSGGLKETQYF
>TRBD1|TRBV5-1|.|TRBJ2-1
TGCGCCAGCAGCTTGGGACAGGGTGAACACAATGAGCAGTTCTTC
CASSLGQGEHNEQFF
>TRBD1|TRBV12-3/TRBV12-4|many|TRBJ2-1
TGTGCCAGCAGTTTGGGACAGGGGGGCGAGCAGTTCTTC
CASSLGQGGEQFF
>.|TRBV3-1|many|TRBJ2-1
TGTGCCAGCAGCCAGACGGGAAGCTCCTACAATGAGCAGTTCTTC
CASSQTGSSYNEQFF
>TRBD1|TRBV24-1|few|TRBJ2-3
TGTGCCACCAGTGATTCGGGACAGGGAGACGCAGATACGCAGTATTTT
CATSDSGQGDADTQYF
>.|TRBV11-1|few|TRBJ2-2
TGTGCCAGCAGCCTCACCTACGATCGGTCGGTTCACTCGAACACCGGGGAGCTGTTTTTT
CASSLTYDRSVHSNTGELFF
>.|TRBV5-6|.|TRBJ1-1
TGTGCCAGCAGCTTTAGAACTACAGTTGAAGCTTTCTTT
CASSFRTTVEAFF
>TRBD2|TRBV5-6|.|TRBJ2-3
TGTGCCAGCAGCGTACGGGGGGGAGGAGATACGCAGTATTTT
CASSVRGGGDTQYF
>.|TRBV29-1|.|TRBJ1-2
TGCAGCGTTGATCGGGACTCGGGAAGTAATGACTACACCTTC
CSVDRDSGSNDYTF
>.|TRBV18|many|TRBJ2-1
TGTGCCAGCTCACTACAGGGAGCTACTGAGCAGTTCTTC
CASSLQGATEQFF
>TRBD1|TRBV5-1|.|TRBJ1-1
TGCGCCAGCACTGGGACAGGGAACACTGAAGCTTTCTTT
CASTGTGNTEAFF
>.|TRBV7-9|many|TRBJ1-2
TGTGCCAGCAGCCCGGGACATCTTAACTATGGCTACACCTTC
CASSPGHLNYGYTF
>.|TRBV18|.|TRBJ1-5
TGTGCCAGCTCACCACGGGGGGTCGGCAATCAGCCCCAGCATTTT
CASSPRGVGNQPQHF
>.|TRBV12-3/TRBV12-4|few|TRBJ2-3
TGTGCCAGCAGTCCAGGACCGAGCACAGATACGCAGTATTTT
CASSPGPSTDTQYF
>.|TRBV19|few|TRBJ1-6
TGTGCCAGTCGTGCCAATAATTCACCCCTCCACTTT
CASRANNSPLHF
>.|TRBV5-1|few|TRBJ1-2
TGCGCCAGCAGCCCCCGCGGTGAGGGACCAGCTAACTATGGCTACACCTTC
CASSPRGEGPANYGYTF
>TRBD2|TRBV5-1|many|TRBJ2-5
TGCGCCAGCAGCTTGATCCCTAGCGGGGCTCAAGAGACCCAGTACTTC
CASSLIPSGAQETQYF
>.|TRBV14|.|TRBJ2-1
TGTGCCAGCAGCCTGGGAGGGGGAAGTGAGCAGTTCTTC
CASSLGGGSEQFF
>.|TRBV15|few|TRBJ2-1
TGTGCCACCAGCAGAGTTCAGCGGGTGAGCGGTGAGCAGTTCTTC
CATSRVQRVSGEQFF
>TRBD2|TRBV6-5|many|TRBJ2-7
TGTGCCAGCAGTTCGGGACTACTCCTACTTGAGCAGTACTTC
CASSSGLLLLEQYF
>.|TRBV20-1|few|TRBJ1-5
TGCAGTGCCCGCTACCAGGGAGATAGCAATCAGCCCCAGCATTTT
CSARYQGDSNQPQHF
>TRBD1|TRBV20-1|many|TRBJ1-1
TGCAGTGCTAATAACGACAGGGATTGGTCTGAAGCTTTCTTT
CSANNDRDWSEAFF
>.|TRBV7-3|many|TRBJ2-3
TGTGCCAGCAGCTTAATGACACAGAGCACAGATACGCAGTATTTT
CASSLMTQSTDTQYF
>TRBD1|TRBV11-3|many|TRBJ2-5
TGTGCCAGCAGCGATCGACGGGACAGGGGGCGAGTGGAGACCCAGTACTTC
CASSDRRDRGRVETQYF
>.|TRBV20-1|.|TRBJ2-4
TGCAGTGCTAGAGATGCAGGGGACAAAAACATTCAGTACTTC
CSARDAGDKNIQYF
>TRBD1|TRBV12-3/TRBV12-4|few|TRBJ1-3
TGTGCCAGCGGGACAGGGACAACCCGCTCTGGAAACACCATATATTTT
CASGTGTTRSGNTIYF
>TRBD2|TRBV7-2|.|TRBJ2-1
TGTGCCAGCAGCTTAGAAGGCGGGAGCAACAATGAGCAGTTCTTC
CASSLEGGSNNEQFF
>.|TRBV25-1|many|TRBJ1-2
TGTGCCAGCAGTGACCTAAAGGGGGGACAAAGCCATGGCTACACCTTC
CASSDLKGGQSHGYTF
>.|TRBV5-1|many|TRBJ1-2
TGCGCCAGCAGCTTCCCCGACGGACACTATGGCTACACCTTC
CASSFPDGHYGYTF
>.|TRBV5-1|few|TRBJ1-2
TGCGCCAGCAGCTTGGTCATAGTTGGGGCAGAGAAGGGCTATGGCTACACCTTC
CASSLVIVGAEKGYGYTF
>.|TRBV11-2|many|TRBJ2-7
TGTGCCAGCAGCTTACGCTCCTACGAGCAGTACTTC
CASSLRSYEQYF
>TRBD2|TRBV18|.|TRBJ2-2
TGTGCCAGCTCACCACGTAGCGGGAGGGCCCTCGGCGGGGAGCTGTTTTTT
CASSPRSGRALGGELFF
>.|TRBV9|many|TRBJ2-3
TGTGCCAGCAGCGTAGCTCGAAATACGTGGAGCACAGATACGCAGTATTTT
CASSVARNTWSTDTQYF
>.|TRBV14|many|TRBJ1-2
TGTGCCAGCAGCCGCTCTAGGTCGGCTGGCTACACCTTC
CASSRSRSAGYTF
>TRBD2|TRBV9|many|TRBJ2-3
TGTGCCAGCAGCGATAGCGGGATTCACACAGATACGCAGTATTTT
CASSDSGIHTDTQYF
>TRBD1|TRBV12-3/TRBV12-4|few|TRBJ1-2
TGTGCCAGCAGTCCCAGGACAGGGCGCGGCTATGGCTACACCTTC
CASSPRTGRGYGYTF
>.|TRBV7-3|.|TRBJ2-7
TGTGCCAGCAGCCCTAGAGGGGCTGGCGACGAGCAGTACTTC
CASSPRGAGDEQYF
>.|TRBV20-1|few|TRBJ1-3
TGCAGTGCTGGGGGGGGCTCTGGAAACACCATATATTTT
CSAGGGSGNTIYF
>.|TRBV25-1|few|TRBJ1-3
TGTGCCAGCTCAAATACCGGTCGGGCTGGAAACACCATATATTTT
CASSNTGRAGNTIYF
>.|TRBV11-2|.|TRBJ2-3
TGTGCCAGCAGCTTGGGGAACTCGATAGGGGATACGCAGTATTTT
CASSLGNSIGDTQYF
>.|TRBV20-1|many|TRBJ2-7
TGCAGTGCCGAGGGGGTACGCTACGAGCAGTACTTC
CSAEGVRYEQYF
>.|TRBV2|few|TRBJ1-1
TGTGCCAGTACCGAGGACTCTCTGGGTATGAACACTGAAGCTTTCTTT
CASTEDSLGMNTEAFF
>TRBD1|TRBV20-1|many|TRBJ1-2
TGCAGTGCTAGAGATCGTGGGACAGGAGCTTATGGCTACACCTTC
CSARDRGTGAYGYTF
>.|TRBV20-1|.|TRBJ2-7
TGCAGTGCTAGATCCGGGGCAGGGGGGCGCTACGAGCAGTACTTC
CSARSGAGGRYEQYF
>.|TRBV20-1|many|TRBJ1-5
TGCAGTGCTAGAGGGTCGGGGGCAAATAGCAATCAGCCCCAGCATTTT
CSARGSGANSNQPQHF
>.|TRBV7-3|many|TRBJ2-6
TGTGCCAGCAGCGACATGGACGGTCTTGGGGCCAACGTCCTGACTTTC
CASSDMDGLGANVLTF
>TRBD1|TRBV28|many|TRBJ2-7
TGTGCCAGCTTAGAGGGGACAGGGTTGACTCGTACCTACGAGCAGTACTTC
CASLEGTGLTRTYEQYF
>.|TRBV20-1|few|TRBJ1-2
TGCAGTGCTAGTCGGGAAAACTATGGCTACACCTTC
CSASRENYGYTF